This is a list of T cell receptor beta chains from one sample in a study of CD8+CD57+ T cells in acquired aplastic anemia. Via MiXCR, TCRdb re-called the reads, giving one row per CDR3 protein. The sample lists some 120,000 distinct CDR3 sequences, less than 50% occurring once. The sequenced sample consisted of sorted CD4+, CD8+, or CD8+CD57+ T cells (not recorded which) from PBMCs. The receptors stem from a human donor with aplastic anemia. Both conserved end residues are trimmed from each CDR3. The order of the fields is CDR3 length, clone size, J gene, V gene, CDR3 protein. Where a row states a size, it is once, few, many or the class of an expanded clone; other rows omit it.

length: 14
size: NA
J: TRBJ1-2
V: TRBV19
CDR3: ASSGGGGRLRYGYT

length: 12
size: NA
J: TRBJ1-2
V: TRBV20-1
CDR3: SASGDRGDHGYT

length: 15
size: few
J: TRBJ2-3
V: TRBV3-1
CDR3: ASSQDRLAGGTDTQY

length: 14
size: many
J: TRBJ2-5
V: TRBV5-1
CDR3: ASSLAEGLLQETQY

length: 10
size: NA
J: TRBJ2-1
V: TRBV11-2
CDR3: ASSLGVLNQF

length: 14
size: NA
J: TRBJ1-2
V: TRBV11-1
CDR3: ASSLGQGNSPYGYT

length: 12
size: NA
J: TRBJ2-7
V: TRBV7-8
CDR3: ASSFSTAVHEQY

length: 13
size: NA
J: TRBJ2-7
V: TRBV12-3/TRBV12-4
CDR3: ASSDHGLAGGEQY

length: 12
size: NA
J: TRBJ1-4
V: TRBV5-1
CDR3: ASSETSTNEKLF

length: 16
size: NA
J: TRBJ2-5
V: TRBV25-1
CDR3: ASSASPYLSGPGETQY

length: 13
size: NA
J: TRBJ2-7
V: TRBV2
CDR3: ASRAVLGHTYEQY

length: 14
size: many
J: TRBJ1-1
V: TRBV7-9
CDR3: ASRHLTGGADTEAF

length: 11
size: many
J: TRBJ1-2
V: TRBV5-8
CDR3: ASSLVYRGGYT

length: 13
size: many
J: TRBJ2-7
V: TRBV20-1
CDR3: SARDPLRPTGEQY

length: 12
size: many
J: TRBJ1-1
V: TRBV7-6
CDR3: ASIKGIGSTEAF

length: 13
size: many
J: TRBJ2-3
V: TRBV7-2
CDR3: ASSLYTGAPDTQY

length: 11
size: many
J: TRBJ1-4
V: TRBV10-3
CDR3: ASSERDNEKLF

length: 11
size: many
J: TRBJ1-1
V: TRBV2
CDR3: ASSEVRGSEAF

length: 14
size: NA
J: TRBJ1-1
V: TRBV28
CDR3: ASSLYPGQGDTEAF

length: 14
size: NA
J: TRBJ1-5
V: TRBV2
CDR3: ASRRDSRYSNQPQH

length: 12
size: many
J: TRBJ1-2
V: TRBV5-1
CDR3: ASSLREGGYGYT

length: 12
size: many
J: TRBJ2-7
V: TRBV5-1
CDR3: ASSLVGGTYEQY

length: 13
size: NA
J: TRBJ2-2
V: TRBV11-2
CDR3: ASSLVQGGTGELF

length: 13
size: many
J: TRBJ1-1
V: TRBV13
CDR3: ASSLGRIMNTEAF

length: 11
size: many
J: TRBJ2-5
V: TRBV14
CDR3: ASSRTGAKTQY

length: 12
size: NA
J: TRBJ1-2
V: TRBV20-1
CDR3: SARAPTPHYGYT

length: 17
size: NA
J: TRBJ2-4
V: TRBV28
CDR3: ASSFRDRGSESAKNIQY

length: 11
size: NA
J: TRBJ2-7
V: TRBV29-1
CDR3: SAYDRELVEQY

length: 12
size: many
J: TRBJ2-3
V: TRBV29-1
CDR3: SVGFGTGLDTQY

length: 13
size: NA
J: TRBJ2-3
V: TRBV19
CDR3: ASRSGTGVLDTQY

length: 9
size: NA
J: TRBJ1-2
V: TRBV24-1
CDR3: ATSANYGYT

length: 14
size: NA
J: TRBJ1-1
V: TRBV10-2
CDR3: ASSESSGVPNTEAF

length: 14
size: many
J: TRBJ2-2
V: TRBV7-2
CDR3: ASSLLTSGGLGELF

length: 15
size: many
J: TRBJ2-1
V: TRBV20-1
CDR3: SAPRSRTGLLYNEQF

length: 13
size: NA
J: TRBJ1-6
V: TRBV9
CDR3: ASSVGGGYNSPLH

length: 12
size: many
J: TRBJ2-3
V: TRBV4-2
CDR3: ASTRDSSTDTQY

length: 9
size: NA
J: TRBJ2-2
V: TRBV2
CDR3: ASSVNRELF

length: 14
size: many
J: TRBJ1-5
V: TRBV6-1
CDR3: ASSETPGTRNQPQH

length: 16
size: many
J: TRBJ2-7
V: TRBV11-2
CDR3: ASSLFGGSGTGGREQY

length: 12
size: NA
J: TRBJ1-2
V: TRBV29-1
CDR3: SVEEWTGPTGYT

length: 13
size: many
J: TRBJ2-7
V: TRBV24-1
CDR3: ATSDSGTSYDEQY

length: 14
size: NA
J: TRBJ1-6
V: TRBV24-1
CDR3: ATSDLVGSYNSPLH

length: 14
size: many
J: TRBJ1-2
V: TRBV15
CDR3: ATSYLGTRRIYGYT

length: 13
size: NA
J: TRBJ2-5
V: TRBV25-1
CDR3: ASSALTGSQETQY

length: 10
size: many
J: TRBJ1-6
V: TRBV5-8
CDR3: ASSRGSGPLH

length: 11
size: NA
J: TRBJ2-5
V: TRBV7-8
CDR3: ASSPGGEETQY

length: 12
size: NA
J: TRBJ2-1
V: TRBV19
CDR3: ASSISGGDNEQF

length: 16
size: once
J: TRBJ2-3
V: TRBV25-1
CDR3: ASTSDNRGARSADTQY

length: 13
size: many
J: TRBJ1-2
V: TRBV6-5
CDR3: ASSWGGRGRDGYT

length: 13
size: NA
J: TRBJ2-3
V: TRBV19
CDR3: ASSSGQGKGDTQY